Sequencing of this TCR beta chain was carried out in a study of T cells in Graves' hyperthyroidism and ophthalmopathy. This CDR3 region has 11 residues. Trimming removed 3 bases from V and 14 bases from J, with 12 bases in between. Germline V CDR1 and CDR2: LGHNA, YNFKEQ. Turning to this clonotype: Its antigen is as yet unknown.

RNA transcripts were the template for amplifying TCR beta CDR3 regions. The primer set for the first-round RT-PCR of the TCR CDR3 was HTBI. Via MiXCR, TCRdb re-called the multiplex PCR reads, giving one row per CDR3 protein. The repertoire holds 500,000 to 700,000 distinct CDR3 sequences, approximately 15% seen once, with approximately 20% in the top ten. Study results and caveats: Onset of ophthalmopathy came a median around 6.2 months after the model predicted it. Most thyroid clonotypes expanded above 0.001 appeared in blood too.

The chain is built from TRBV4-2 and TRBJ2-3, with a weak D call TRBD1 (5 bases). Sequencing was carried out using blood. The origin of this receptor is a woman between 18 and 30 years old with Graves' hyperthyroidism. This CDR3 is CASSHPTGVYF. In nucleotides, the CDR3 is TGTGCCAGCAGCCACCCTACAGGCGTGTATTTT.